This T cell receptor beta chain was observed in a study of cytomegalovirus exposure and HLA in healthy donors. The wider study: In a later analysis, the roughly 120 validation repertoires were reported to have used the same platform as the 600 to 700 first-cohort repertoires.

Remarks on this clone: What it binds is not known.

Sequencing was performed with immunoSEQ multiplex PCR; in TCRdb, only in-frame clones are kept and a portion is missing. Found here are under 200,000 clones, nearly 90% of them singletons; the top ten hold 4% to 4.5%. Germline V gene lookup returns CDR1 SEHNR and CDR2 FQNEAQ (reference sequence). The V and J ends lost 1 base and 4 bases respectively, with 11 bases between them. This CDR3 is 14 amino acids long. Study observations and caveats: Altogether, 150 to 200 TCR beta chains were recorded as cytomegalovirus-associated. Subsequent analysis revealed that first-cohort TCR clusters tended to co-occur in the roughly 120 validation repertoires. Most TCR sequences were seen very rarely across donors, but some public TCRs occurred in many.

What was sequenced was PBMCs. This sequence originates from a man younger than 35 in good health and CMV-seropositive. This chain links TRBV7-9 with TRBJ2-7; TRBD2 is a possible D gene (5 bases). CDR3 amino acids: CASSLGGSRYEQYF. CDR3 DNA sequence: TGTGCCAGCAGCTTAGGAGGGAGCCGTTACGAGCAGTACTTC.